This T cell receptor (beta chain) was sequenced in a study of blood T cell repertoires in COVID-19 (dated by TCRdb to the early 2020s). About the investigation overall: Samples from collaborators originated in the United States, Italy and Spain and spanned both the acute and convalescent phases of COVID-19. The material from the prospective study consisted of cDNA or gDNA derived from T cells, B-cell-depleted T cells, or PBMCs. Subjects who had been exposed to COVID-19, were actively infected with it, or had recovered from it provided the deeply sampled blood TCRbeta repertoires that made up the dataset. A freely available public database, intended as a resource for researchers studying the immune response to SARS-CoV-2, is where the repertoires were released. The samples were drawn from the first 160 participants of the ongoing ImmuneRACE study and from over a thousand subjects provided by 6 global collaborators. Sample metadata almost always included a de-identified subject ID, COVID-19 status, age in years and sex. Where available, HLA class I and class II types were obtained from metadata supplied by the sample provider rather than from assay-based typing.

Beyond this particular receptor, the publication reports: How much clinical and demographic metadata was included differed by source and by participant, and the metadata was provided uncurated.

TCRbeta CDR3 regions were amplified from genomic DNA by means of the immunoSEQ Assay, a bias-controlled multiplex PCR. On the authors' methods: Within the assay, amplification of reference gene primers was used to estimate how many nucleated cells each sample contained. To quantify the absolute abundance of each unique TCRbeta CDR3 rearrangement, sequence reads were collapsed and filtered. For each sample, productive Simpson clonality was calculated as the square root of Simpson's diversity index over productive rearrangements. Held by TCRdb, this immuneACCESS table contains in-frame sequences only and omits some clones. Under half of the omission traces to an unresolved V gene where checked; the cause of the rest is unknown. The DNA gave D and trimming, while V, J and clone size come from that table. Within this sample are a few hundred thousand clones, with about 87% of them counted one time only. Approximately 2.3% of the sample rests with the top ten.

A remark on this clone: The antigen it binds to is not known. No much larger clone is present one base from it, and per-base qualities are unavailable.

The CDR3 covers 14 residues, taking in both the cysteine and the valine. Kept here is only the CDR3 DNA, which spans 42 bases and is read in frame from base 1. CDR1 LGHDT and CDR2 YNNKEL were looked up in the germline V gene (reference sequence). Cut back by 1 base and 6 bases, the V and J ends lie 13 bases apart. Participants in the prospective study were enrolled through a virtual design, were aged roughly 18 to 100 years, and lived in about 25 United States geographic areas. To assign participants to cohorts, the prospective study relied on clinical history that participants themselves reported in a screening survey and a study questionnaire. In the prospective study, mobile phlebotomists collected whole blood, serum and a nasopharyngeal or oropharyngeal swab from each participant. Prospective study participants could optionally give additional blood draws and questionnaires over an approximately 2-month period. Before DNA extraction, prospective study blood samples were shipped either frozen or at room temperature.

The specimen sequenced was PBMCs or T cells enriched from blood (not recorded which). This receptor chain uses TRBV3-1 (or the pseudogene TRBV3-2) and TRBJ2-7; the D gene is possibly TRBD2, with 6 bases matching. This clonotype was obtained from a woman between 40 and 55 years old with acute COVID-19. The DNA sequence is as follows: TGTGCCAGCAGCCAAGCGGGAGACGCGGGCGAGCAGTACGTC. Its translation is CASSQAGDAGEQYV.